This T cell receptor (beta chain) was recovered during a study of blood T cell repertoires in COVID-19. This clone was counted between two and nine times. The CDR3 sequence is 12 residues long. V was trimmed by 3 bases and J by 4 bases, leaving 6 bases between them. From germline, CDR1 is LNHDA and CDR2 SQIVND (reference sequence). TCRdb's copy holds only in-frame clones and misses some; the assay was immunoSEQ multiplex PCR. The table has about 140,000 clones, over 80% seen once. In the 2 weeks before study entry, exposed participants met a COVID-19 case, which was PCR-confirmed or clinician-diagnosed.

The chain links TRBV19 to TRBJ1-2, with D uncertain. Sequenced material: PBMCs or T cells enriched from blood (not recorded which). The origin of this receptor is a man in his 70s who had been exposed to COVID-19. CDR3 in DNA: TGTGCCAGTAGTATGTTCGGCTATGGCTACACCTTC. Translating it yields CASSMFGYGYTF.